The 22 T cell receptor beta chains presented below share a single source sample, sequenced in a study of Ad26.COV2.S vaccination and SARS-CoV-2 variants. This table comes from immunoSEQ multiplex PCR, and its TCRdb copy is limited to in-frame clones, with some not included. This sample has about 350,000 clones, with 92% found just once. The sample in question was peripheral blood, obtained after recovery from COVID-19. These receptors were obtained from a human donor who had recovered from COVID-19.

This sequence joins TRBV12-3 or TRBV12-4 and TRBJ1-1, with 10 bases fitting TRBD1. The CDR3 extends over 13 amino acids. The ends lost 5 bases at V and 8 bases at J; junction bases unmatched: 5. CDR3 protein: CASSTDRGMEAFF. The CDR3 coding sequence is TGTGCCAGCAGTACGGACAGGGGGATGGAAGCTTTCTTT.

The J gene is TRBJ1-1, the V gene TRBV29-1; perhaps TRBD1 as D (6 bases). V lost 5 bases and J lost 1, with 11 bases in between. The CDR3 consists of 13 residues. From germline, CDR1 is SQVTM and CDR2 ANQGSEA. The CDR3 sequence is CSVPDRTNTEAFF. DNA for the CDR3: TGCAGCGTTCCCGACAGGACGAACACTGAAGCTTTCTTT.

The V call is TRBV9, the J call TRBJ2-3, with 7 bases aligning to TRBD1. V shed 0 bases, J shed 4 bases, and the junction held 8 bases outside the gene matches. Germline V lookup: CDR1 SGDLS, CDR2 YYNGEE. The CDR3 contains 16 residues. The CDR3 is CASSVARGRDADTQYF. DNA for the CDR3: TGTGCCAGCAGCGTAGCGAGGGGGCGCGACGCAGATACGCAGTATTTT. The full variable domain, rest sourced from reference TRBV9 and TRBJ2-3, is DSGVTQTPKHLITATGQRVTLRCSPRSGDLSVYWYQQSLDQGLQFLIQYYNGEERAKGNILERFSAQQFPDLHSELNLSSLELGDSALYFCASSVARGRDADTQYFGPGTRLTVL.

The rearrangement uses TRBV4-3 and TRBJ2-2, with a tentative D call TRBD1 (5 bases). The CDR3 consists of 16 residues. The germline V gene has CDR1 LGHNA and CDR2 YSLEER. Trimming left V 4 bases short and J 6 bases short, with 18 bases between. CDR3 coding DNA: TGCGCCAGCAGCCCCGCAGGGTCTCTCCTCCCCGGGGAGCTGTTTTTT. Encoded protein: CASSPAGSLLPGELFF.

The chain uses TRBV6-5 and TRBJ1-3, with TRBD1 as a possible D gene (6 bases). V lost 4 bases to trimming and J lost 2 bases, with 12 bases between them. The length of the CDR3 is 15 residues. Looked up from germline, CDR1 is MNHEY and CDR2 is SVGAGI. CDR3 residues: CASSLNREAGNTIYF. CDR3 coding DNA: TGTGCCAGCAGTTTGAACAGGGAGGCTGGAAACACCATATATTTT.

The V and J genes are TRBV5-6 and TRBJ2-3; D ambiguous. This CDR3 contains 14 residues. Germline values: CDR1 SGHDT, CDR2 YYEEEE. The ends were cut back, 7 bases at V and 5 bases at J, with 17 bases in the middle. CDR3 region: CASSADPFRDTQYF. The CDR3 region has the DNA TGTGCCAGCTCGGCCGATCCTTTTCGAGATACGCAGTATTTT.

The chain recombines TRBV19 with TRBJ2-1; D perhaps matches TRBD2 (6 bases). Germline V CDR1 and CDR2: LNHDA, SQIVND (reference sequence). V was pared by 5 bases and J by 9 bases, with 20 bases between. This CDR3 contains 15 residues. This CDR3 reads CASSFELSRGSEQFF. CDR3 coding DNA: TGTGCCAGTAGTTTTGAGTTGTCTCGGGGGAGTGAGCAGTTCTTC.

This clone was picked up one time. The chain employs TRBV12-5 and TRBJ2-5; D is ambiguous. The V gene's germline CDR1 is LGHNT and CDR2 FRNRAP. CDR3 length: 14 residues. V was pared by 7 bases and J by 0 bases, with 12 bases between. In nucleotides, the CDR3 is TGTGCTAGTGCCGCGGTCCGTTACCAAGAGACCCAGTACTTC. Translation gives CASAAVRYQETQYF.

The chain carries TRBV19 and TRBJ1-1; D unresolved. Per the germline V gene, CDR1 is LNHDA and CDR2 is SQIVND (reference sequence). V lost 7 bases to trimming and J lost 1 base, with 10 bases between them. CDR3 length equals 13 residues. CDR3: CASKVGENTEAFF. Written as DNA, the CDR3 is TGTGCCAGTAAAGTCGGAGAGAACACTGAAGCTTTCTTT. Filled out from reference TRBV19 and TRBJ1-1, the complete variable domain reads DGGITQSPKYLFRKEGQNVTLSCEQNLNHDAMYWYRQDPGQGLRLIYYSQIVNDFQKGDIAEGYSVSREKKESFPLTVTSAQKNPTAFYLCASKVGENTEAFFGQGTRLTVV.

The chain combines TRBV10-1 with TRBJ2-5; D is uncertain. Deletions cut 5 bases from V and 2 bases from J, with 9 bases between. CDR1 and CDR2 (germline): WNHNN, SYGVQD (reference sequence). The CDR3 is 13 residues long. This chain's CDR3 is CASSRADQETQYF. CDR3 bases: TGCGCCAGCAGTCGGGCAGATCAAGAGACCCAGTACTTC.

CDR3 residues: CASGHKQGVGGYTF. The CDR3 region has the DNA TGTGCCAGCGGACATAAACAGGGGGTTGGTGGCTACACCTTC. The chain uses TRBV7-8 and TRBJ1-2, with TRBD1 identical over 8 bases. Germline V gives CDR1 SGHVS, CDR2 FQNEAQ. Trimming took 8 bases from V and 7 from J; bases not matched to a gene: 12. The CDR3 loop spans 14 amino acids.

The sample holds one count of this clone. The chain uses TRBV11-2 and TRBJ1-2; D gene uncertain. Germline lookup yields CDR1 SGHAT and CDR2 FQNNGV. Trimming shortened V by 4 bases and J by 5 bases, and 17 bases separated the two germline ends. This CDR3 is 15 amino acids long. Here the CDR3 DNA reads TGTGCCAGCAGCTCCCGCGGGGATATGGGGTATGGCTACACCTTC. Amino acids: CASSSRGDMGYGYTF.

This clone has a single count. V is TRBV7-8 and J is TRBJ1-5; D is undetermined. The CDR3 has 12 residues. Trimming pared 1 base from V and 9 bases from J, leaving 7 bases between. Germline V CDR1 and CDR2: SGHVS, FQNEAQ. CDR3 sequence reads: CASSLGGLPQHF. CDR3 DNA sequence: TGTGCCAGCAGCTTAGGAGGGCTGCCCCAGCATTTT.

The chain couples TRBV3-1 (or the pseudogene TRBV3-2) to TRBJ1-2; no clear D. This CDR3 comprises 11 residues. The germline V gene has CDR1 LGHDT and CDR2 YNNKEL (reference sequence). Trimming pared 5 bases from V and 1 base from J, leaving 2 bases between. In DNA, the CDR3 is TGTGCCAGCAGCTATAACTATGGCTACACCTTC. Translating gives CASSYNYGYTF.

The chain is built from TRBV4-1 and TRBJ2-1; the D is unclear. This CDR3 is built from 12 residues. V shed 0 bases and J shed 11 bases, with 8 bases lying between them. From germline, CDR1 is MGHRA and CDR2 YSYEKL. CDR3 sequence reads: CASSQDPTQQFF. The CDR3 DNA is TGCGCCAGCAGCCAAGATCCGACTCAGCAGTTCTTC.

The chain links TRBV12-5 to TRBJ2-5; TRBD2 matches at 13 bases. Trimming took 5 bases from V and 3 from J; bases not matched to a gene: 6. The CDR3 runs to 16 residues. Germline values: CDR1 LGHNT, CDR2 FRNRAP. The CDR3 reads CASGLGTSGVEETQYF. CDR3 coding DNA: TGTGCTAGTGGTCTTGGGACTAGCGGGGTTGAAGAGACCCAGTACTTC. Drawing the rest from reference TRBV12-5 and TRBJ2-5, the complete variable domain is DARVTQTPRHKVTEMGQEVTMRCQPILGHNTVFWYRQTMMQGLELLAYFRNRAPLDDSGMPKDRFSAEMPDATLATLKIQPSEPRDSAVYFCASGLGTSGVEETQYFGPGTRLLVL.

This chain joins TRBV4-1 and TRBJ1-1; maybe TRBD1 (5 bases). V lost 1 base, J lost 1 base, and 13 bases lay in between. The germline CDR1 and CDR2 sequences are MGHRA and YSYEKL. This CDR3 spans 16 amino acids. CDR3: CASSQGRGSGNTEAFF. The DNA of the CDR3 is TGCGCCAGCAGCCAAGGAAGGGGTTCGGGGAACACTGAAGCTTTCTTT.

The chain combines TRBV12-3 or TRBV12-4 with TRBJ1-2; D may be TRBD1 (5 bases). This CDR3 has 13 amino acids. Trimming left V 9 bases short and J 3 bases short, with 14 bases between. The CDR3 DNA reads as TGTGCCAGGGCCCCGGGGCAGTACTATGGCTACACCTTC. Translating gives CARAPGQYYGYTF.

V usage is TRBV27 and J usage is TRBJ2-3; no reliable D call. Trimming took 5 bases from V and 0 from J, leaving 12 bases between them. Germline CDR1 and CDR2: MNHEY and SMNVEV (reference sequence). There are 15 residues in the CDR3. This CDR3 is CASSTRVLSTDTQYF. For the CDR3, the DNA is TGTGCCAGCAGTACCCGGGTCCTCAGCACAGATACGCAGTATTTT.

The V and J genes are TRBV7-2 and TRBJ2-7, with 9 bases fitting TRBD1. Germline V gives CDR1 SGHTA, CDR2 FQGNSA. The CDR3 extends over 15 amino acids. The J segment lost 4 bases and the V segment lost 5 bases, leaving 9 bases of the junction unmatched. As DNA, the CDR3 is TGTGCCAGCAGCGCCTCCCCGGACAGGGGATACGAGCAGTACTTC. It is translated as CASSASPDRGYEQYF.

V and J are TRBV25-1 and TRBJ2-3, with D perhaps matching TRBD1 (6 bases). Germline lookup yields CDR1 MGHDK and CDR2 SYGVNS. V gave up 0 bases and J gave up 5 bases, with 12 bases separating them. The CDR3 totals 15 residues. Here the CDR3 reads CASSEYVGAGDTQYF. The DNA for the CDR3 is TGTGCCAGCAGTGAATATGTGGGGGCAGGAGATACGCAGTATTTT.

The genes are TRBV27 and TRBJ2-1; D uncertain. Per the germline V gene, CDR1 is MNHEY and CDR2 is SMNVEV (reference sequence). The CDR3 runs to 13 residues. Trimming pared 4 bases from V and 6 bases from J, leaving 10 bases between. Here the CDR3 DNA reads TGTGCCAGCAGTTCCGGGTACGGCAATGAGCAGTTCTTC. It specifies CASSSGYGNEQFF.